The subject of this entry is one T cell receptor (beta chain). Its antigen is not known. This sample was taken from a study of early T cells in non-severe SARS-CoV-2 infection. The study, taken as a whole, reports: Lookups in VDJdb leaned toward anti-spike CD8 responses and missed private and CD4 specificities.

Germline V gene sequence: CDR1 SGHVS, CDR2 FQNEAQ. The germline V and J ends were trimmed by 2 bases and 5 bases, with 9 bases remaining between them. This CDR3 has 13 residues. Researchers attached unique molecular identifiers to individual cDNA molecules. TCRdb reanalysed the 5' RACE reads using MiXCR and keeps one entry per CDR3 protein. This sample has roughly 70,000 distinct CDR3 sequences, with roughly 13% found just once. This chain joins TRBV7-8 and TRBJ1-2, with D perhaps TRBD1 (5 bases). This TCR was sampled from an adult who was a healthcare worker with PCR-confirmed SARS-CoV-2 infection or an uninfected control (not recorded which). Sequencing was done on a sample of whole blood. The CDR3 region is CASSLQGWYGYTF. Here the CDR3 DNA reads TGTGCCAGCAGCTTACAGGGATGGTATGGCTACACCTTC.